This TCR beta chain comes out of a study of blood T cell repertoires in COVID-19. In the study overall: Samples representing acute and convalescent COVID-19 were sourced from the United States, Italy and Spain. Nucleic acid was either cDNA or gDNA, and it came from T cells, B-cell-depleted T cells, or PBMCs.

Per the germline V gene, CDR1 is MDHEN and CDR2 is SYDVKM. The J segment lost 6 bases and the V segment lost 4 bases, leaving 9 bases of the junction unmatched. The CDR3 extends over 15 amino acids. Sequencing used immunoSEQ multiplex PCR; TCRdb keeps in-frame clones, though not all of them. The data hold about 360,000 clones, with more than 75% observed a single time. V gene TRBV28 combines with J gene TRBJ2-7; 10 positions match TRBD1. Source material: PBMCs or T cells enriched from blood (not recorded which). This TCR came from a man aged 25-45 years who had recovered from COVID-19. In DNA form, the CDR3 reads TGTGCCAGCAGTTACACCGGGACAGGGGAGTTCGAGCAGTACTTC. Protein: CASSYTGTGEFEQYF.